This TCR beta chain was sequenced in a study of cytomegalovirus exposure and HLA in healthy donors (dated by TCRdb to the late 2010s). For context, the study as a whole: In an earlier analysis of 587 of the donors, under 300 Gb of sequence data and just under 120 million unique TCR beta sequences from 180 million or so T cells were reported. Roughly 300 gigabases of sequencing data and about 92 million unique TCR sequences made up an early release that covered approximately 620 HLA-typed donors. Of the 300 to 450 genotyped donors, 75% to 85% were placed in the genetic ancestry cluster associated with self-reported Caucasian donors. The study aimed to test whether cataloging public T cell receptors could reveal signatures of past pathogen exposure. The study used immunosequencing to profile the T cell repertoires of 666 subjects and linked those repertoires to cytomegalovirus serostatus. A separate validation cohort of approximately 130 different subjects was used in addition to the approximately 700-subject first cohort. High-throughput TCR immunosequencing, statistical association of individual TCRs with disease status, and machine learning were combined to predict cytomegalovirus infection status. A later analysis re-examined previously published TCR beta repertoires from about 670 donors and added high-resolution HLA genotyping to investigate patterns of TCR occurrence. Rather than using new phenotypic data, the later analysis identified candidate immune exposures from TCR beta sequences and from how often those sequences occurred across donors. To decide whether each TCR beta V gene segment behaved as functional or pseudogenic, an earlier analysis of approximately 590 of the donors relied on high-throughput TCR beta sequencing. Alongside the repertoire data, information on donor age, sex, ethnicity and CMV serostatus was compiled. Genome-wide SNP genotypes for about 65% of the roughly 670 donors were used in a later genetic analysis, which treated that subset as a discovery cohort. Every repertoire in the discovery cohort had been generated on one and the same sequencing platform. HLA typing included class I and class II loci at four-digit resolution. The number of donors typed differed by locus, with roughly 620-640 for A, B, C, DRB1 and DQB1, more than 500 for DQA1, 606 for DPA1, and around 430 for DPB1. About 5 DR-DQ haplotypes were handled as single units for association and clustering, since linkage in the cohort was strong. Among 398 genotyped donors of the cohort, an average of about 240,000 unique TCR beta nucleotide sequences was sequenced per donor, of which approximately 19% were non-productive. Paper-wide results and their limitations: In a later analysis, several top co-occurrence clusters were reported to appear linked to parvovirus B19, influenza, CMV and Epstein-Barr virus. Sequencing depth was assumed to be roughly uniform across donors in the presence/absence analyses, though that assumption may not hold. At a false discovery rate of 0.05, a later analysis linked 16,951 TCR beta sequences to specific HLA alleles. In a later analysis, most CMV-associated TCR beta chains were found to appear HLA-restricted, with HLA associations seemingly driven largely by CMV exposure. In a later analysis, HLA-associated TCR beta chains were found to be more clonally expanded and to have lower generation probabilities than equally common non-associated chains. Across donors, most TCR sequences were observed very rarely, whereas some public TCRs were present in many individuals. Because HLA typing was unavailable for some donors at each locus, only the typed subset was used in association tests. Three of the identified cytomegalovirus-associated TCR beta chains were confirmed in vitro to be specific for cytomegalovirus antigens. In both the original and validation cohorts, the classifier was reported to diagnose cytomegalovirus status with high specificity and sensitivity. The sequencing pipeline was judged likely to have produced a cluster of highly shared sequence variants as a technical artifact. Some IMGT-functional V segments, including TRBV6-2 and TRBV6-3, could not be distinguished by the 87-base-pair reads and were therefore excluded. The earlier analysis of nearly 600 of the donors excluded around 17 rarely observed V segments, including chromosome 9 orphons, because counts were too low. The study gave a list of about 160 TCR beta chains associated with cytomegalovirus. A further reported finding was that TCR beta sequences accurately predicted the HLA-A and HLA-B alleles for most subjects in the first cohort. In a later genetic analysis, fewer N-insertions in productive TCRs were reported among donors in an Asian-associated ancestry cluster than the roughly 710-donor mean. An earlier analysis of around 540 of the donors showed that most TCR beta V segments appeared in productive rearrangements either about 90% or about 30% of the time, which broadly matched IMGT annotations. When HLA alleles, especially DR and DQ, strongly co-occurred, attributing TCR associations to individual alleles was difficult. The cohort was sequenced for TCR beta chains only, and without alpha or paired-chain data the features that could be detected were limited. In a later analysis, TCR association rates were found to vary across HLA loci, with the most associated TCRs seen for DRB1 alleles and the fewest for HLA-C alleles. For the cohort, immune exposure information was limited to CMV serostatus. According to the authors, the approach could potentially be generalized to other disease states and immunological phenotypes. Linkage disequilibrium might explain the correlated functional status among segregating V segments, but an unknown experimental factor could not be excluded. An association between a missense DCLRE1C variant and V-gene and J-gene trimming of TCR beta chains was found in a later genetic analysis and replicated in an independent cohort.

The cohort was made up of several hundred healthy bone marrow donors. At the time of sampling, every cohort member was nominally healthy, though immune exposures that went unrecorded were likely present. The donor was CMV seropositive and belonged to the group of more than 250 seropositive cohort members. Each donor provided a peripheral blood sample, and peripheral blood mononuclear cells were used for TCR beta sequencing. The Qiagen DNeasy Blood Extraction Kit was used to extract genomic DNA from the blood cell samples. Libraries were built with the immunoSEQ multiplex PCR assay. The multiplex PCR relied on a mix of 60 forward primers for TCR Vbeta segments and 13 reverse primers for TCR Jbeta segments. A multiplex PCR assay on genomic DNA amplified the CDR3 region of rearranged TCR beta genes. Amplified TCR beta libraries were sequenced as 87-base-pair reads on the Illumina HiSeq System. As for the authors' bioinformatics: A later analysis tallied around 80 million unique TCR beta chains across the 700 or so repertoires, and about 12 million of those chains were shared by two or more donors. Raw reads were error-corrected and collapsed into unique sequences by a nearest-neighbor algorithm in which closely related sequences were merged to remove PCR and sequencing errors. CDR3 sequences were aligned to IMGT reference sequences to assign V, D and J gene segments. Each retained sequence needed at least a six-nucleotide match to both a V gene segment and a J gene segment. Rearrangements were called productive when the CDR3 lacked stop codons and stayed in frame with V and J; all others were non-productive. Following IMGT convention, CDR3 was defined as the stretch from the second conserved V-encoded cysteine to the conserved J-encoded phenylalanine. Sequences without an unambiguous match to a single V gene segment were excluded from the earlier analysis of a few hundred of the donors. In an earlier analysis of several hundred of the donors, V segments were called functional above 56.7% productive rearrangements and were called segregating when the between-donor standard deviation exceeded 5%. A statistical classification framework was developed to diagnose cytomegalovirus status using the catalog of TCR beta chain sequences. V and J gene assignment, in a later analysis, came from comparing TCR nucleotide sequences with IMGT/GENE-DB human TR gene sequences. In a later analysis, CDR3 sequences and most-parsimonious VDJ recombination scenarios were assigned using the TCRdist pipeline. In a later analysis, each TCR beta chain was defined by its CDR3 amino acid sequence together with its V-gene family, and reads without a unique V-gene family were excluded. As a way to deal with suspected cross-contamination and a sequencing artifact, a later analysis dropped 450 to 600 nucleotide sequences that were highly shared and had low generation probability. In a later analysis, a clonal expansion index for each public chain was calculated from normalized within-repertoire ranks of inferred template counts. Generation probabilities in a later analysis came from a VDJ recombination model fitted to out-of-frame rearrangements, and those results were checked against IGoR. Hypergeometric tests were used in a later analysis to score TCR-TCR, TCR-HLA and TCR-CMV co-occurrence, with a repertoire-size bias correction applied to the TCR pairs. In a later analysis, false discovery rates were estimated by permuting HLA or CMV assignments 20 times. In a later analysis, co-occurring TCRs were grouped using DBSCAN, with TCRdist sequence similarity added in when clustering inside HLA-allele-positive subsets. For co-occurrence clustering, repertoires with fewer than 30,000 or more than 120,000 public chains were excluded, along with roughly 5 repertoires with anomalous nucleotide sharing. TCRdb limited this immuneACCESS table to in-frame rearrangements with V and J called. A share of clones is missing; checked studies link under half to unresolved V genes, and the rest is unexplained. V and J calls and clone size follow that table, whereas D and trimming were derived from the DNA. The sample includes about 120,000 clones, with roughly 80% observed a single time. About 4.9% of the sample belongs to the ten largest clones.

Notes on this clone: The target of this receptor is not known. Qualities for individual bases were not recorded, and no much larger clone is one base off. The same CDR3 can be traced to other DNA sequences in this sample.

CDR1 and CDR2 (SNHLY, FYNNEI) derive from the germline V gene. Here V drops 6 bases and J drops 1 base, and the junction holds 7 bases not matched to any gene. The cysteine opens and the phenylalanine closes a CDR3 of 15 amino acids. Of the read, only the CDR3 DNA is kept; its 45 bases are in frame from base 1. The chain employs TRBV2 and TRBJ2-3, with 7 bases matching TRBD2. The material sequenced was PBMCs. This TCR was sampled from a man in his forties or fifties in good health and CMV-seropositive. The DNA reads as follows: TGTGCCAGCAGCGAGGGTGGGAGGGGCACAGATACGCAGTATTTT. This codes for CASSEGGRGTDTQYF.